The 4 T cell receptor beta chains listed next were all sequenced from one sample in a study of early T cells in non-severe SARS-CoV-2 infection. TCRdb re-analysed the 5' RACE reads in MiXCR, keeping a single row per CDR3 protein. This sample has approximately 35,000 distinct CDR3 sequences, with around 4.1% found just once. Sequencing was carried out using whole blood. The receptors originated from an adult who was a healthcare worker with PCR-confirmed SARS-CoV-2 infection or an uninfected control (not recorded which).

This clonotype was seen at least ten times. The J gene is TRBJ1-1, the V gene TRBV7-3; D remains unclear. Germline V gene sequence: CDR1 SGHTA, CDR2 FQGTGA. There are 13 residues in the CDR3. Trimming pared 5 bases from V and 6 bases from J, leaving 13 bases between. The CDR3 protein is CASSQERESEAFF. In nucleotides, the CDR3 is TGTGCCAGCAGCCAGGAGAGGGAGTCTGAAGCTTTCTTT.

This clonotype was detected many times. DNA for the CDR3: TGTGCCACCCAGGGGGGACAGGGGGCGCAGAACACCGGGGAGCTGTTTTTT. Its translation is CATQGGQGAQNTGELFF. The gene calls are TRBV15 and TRBJ2-2; 12 positions agree with TRBD1. Germline V gene lookup returns CDR1 LNHNV and CDR2 YYDKDF (reference sequence). Losses at the gene ends were 8 bases for V and 1 base for J; bases not matched to a gene: 8. The CDR3 is 17 amino acids. Full variable domain (rest looked up from reference TRBV15 and TRBJ2-2): DAMVIQNPRYQVTQFGKPVTLSCSQTLNHNVMYWYQQKSSQAPKLLFHYYDKDFNNEADTPDNFQSRRPNTSFCFLDIRSPGLGDTAMYLCATQGGQGAQNTGELFFGEGSRLTVL.

This clonotype was seen many times. V and J are TRBV20-1 and TRBJ2-3; TRBD1 matches at 11 bases. This CDR3 is built from 14 residues. Germline V gene sequence: CDR1 DFQATT, CDR2 SNEGSKA (reference sequence). With V trimmed by 5 bases and J by 5 bases, 6 bases remained unmatched. CDR3 coding DNA: TGCAGTGCTCTCCGGGACAGGGGGGAAGATACGCAGTATTTT. Protein product: CSALRDRGEDTQYF.

In its sample, this clonotype was seen many times. This chain joins TRBV12-5 and TRBJ2-1; D not certain. V was clipped by 7 bases and J by 9 bases, with 4 bases between them. In germline, CDR1 is LGHNT, CDR2 FRNRAP. The CDR3 sequence is 9 residues long. The CDR3 sequence: CASAGEQFF. The CDR3 DNA follows: TGTGCTAGTGCGGGTGAGCAGTTCTTC.